The T cell receptor (beta chain) described here comes from a study of T cells after yellow fever vaccination (dated by TCRdb to between 2018 and 2021). Regarding the complete study: The SMART-Seq v4 Ultra Low Input RNA kit was used to prepare libraries from fractions with low cell numbers. To follow T-cell clones before and after primary and booster YFV17D yellow fever vaccination, bulk TCR alpha and beta repertoires were sequenced over time. Blood samples were taken at several timepoints before and after primary and secondary immunization, and bulk PBMC replicates and cell subsets were isolated. The cohort comprised two healthy male donors, one aged 18 to 30 and one aged 30 to 40 years. The investigation overall reported the following: Because only a couple of donors were included in the study, the extent to which the findings can be generalized is limited. Most clones expanded after primary vaccination were re-detected after the booster (approximately 95% of CD4 and around 88% of CD8), suggesting broad memory maintenance. Computational filtering was required because FACS-sorted repertoires could contain abundant contaminating clonotypes from the bulk population. The secondary T-cell response was found to be weaker but faster than the primary response, with a peak reached on day 5 rather than on day 15. A small fraction of clonotypes appeared in both the CD4 and CD8 compartments, likely as a result of convergent recombination.

This clonotype was counted between two and nine times. Its recognized antigen is unknown. Base qualities are not recorded, but no much larger clone differs from it by a single base. TCR cDNA was synthesized by 5'RACE template switching, which introduced a universal primer site and unique molecular identifiers. Priming for cDNA synthesis came from both the TCR alpha and TCR beta constant segments. Two PCR steps were used to amplify libraries, with sample barcodes and sequencing adapters being added in the second step. Libraries were sequenced on Illumina HiSeq 2500 (2x100 bp) or NovaSeq (2x150 bp). As for the original processing: MIGEC was used to demultiplex reads and collapse the reads into UMI consensus sequences, and MiXCR was used for V(D)J alignment. Vaccine-responding clonotypes were identified with edgeR using replicate PBMC samples, with FDR below 0.01 and a log2 fold change above 5 up to day 15 being required. Each bulk clonotype received a CD4 or CD8 identity based on whether the sequenced CD4 or CD8 repertoire contained that clonotype at higher abundance. TCRdb trimmed public reads at Q25 via fastp, called clones via MiXCR and kept in-frame beta chains. One record per CDR3 amino acid sequence lists the most common genes and DNA. The V and J calls come from TCRdb's annotation, not from the publication. This sample holds 300,000 to 400,000 distinct CDR3 sequences; about 8.3% were observed only once. 15% to 20% of the sample is held by the ten biggest clonotypes.

The intended sense of this specimen's treatment or condition label: live attenuated yellow fever vaccine strain. At each blood-draw timepoint, two biological replicates of bulk PBMCs were obtained. PBMCs were isolated from peripheral blood using a standard Ficoll-Paque protocol. RNA was extracted with TriZol from bulk PBMCs, CD4 and CD8 fractions, and dextramer-positive and dextramer-negative fractions. The V and J ends are trimmed by 5 bases and 1 base, leaving 15 bases between them. Reading the germline V gene (reference sequence) gives CDR1 PRHDT and CDR2 FYEKMQ. The cysteine opens and the phenylalanine closes a CDR3 of 16 amino acids. The CDR3 DNA has 48 bases and is translated from base 1.

This specimen was PBMCs, taken roughly 46 days after the first yellow fever vaccination. This chain joins TRBV13 to TRBJ2-1; the D gene is possibly TRBD1 or TRBD2, with 5 bases matching each. The TCR was taken from a man aged 18 to 35 who received the YFV17D yellow fever vaccine. The nucleotide sequence is given as TGTGCCAGCAGCCCAGATATGGGGGTGTCCTACAATGAGCAGTTCTTC. Translated, it gives CASSPDMGVSYNEQFF.